Following are 26 T cell receptor beta chains from one sample sequenced in a study of Ad26.COV2.S vaccination and SARS-CoV-2 variants. Sequencing used immunoSEQ multiplex PCR; TCRdb keeps in-frame clones, though not all of them. In the table there are over 400,000 clones, approximately 92% of which are singletons. Treatment defined: roughly 19 received Ad26.COV2.S at low or high dose, single or two shots; about 5 received placebo; per-sample allocation not given. Day 63 after the first vaccine or placebo injection was the time point for sampling. The source was peripheral blood, collected in a trial of Ad26.COV2.S vaccine versus placebo. Receptor source: a person between 18 and 59 years old who received the Ad26.COV2.S COVID-19 vaccine or a placebo.

The rearrangement joins TRBV19 to TRBJ1-1; 9 nucleotides align to TRBD1. The CDR3 sequence is 15 residues long. Germline CDR1 LNHDA, CDR2 SQIVND (reference sequence). J lost 5 bases, V lost 4 bases, and 8 bases had no gene match. CDR3: CASSNSDRGWTEAFF. The CDR3 DNA reads TGTGCCAGTAGTAATTCGGACAGGGGTTGGACTGAAGCTTTCTTT. Variable domain in full (rest from reference TRBV19 and TRBJ1-1): DGGITQSPKYLFRKEGQNVTLSCEQNLNHDAMYWYRQDPGQGLRLIYYSQIVNDFQKGDIAEGYSVSREKKESFPLTVTSAQKNPTAFYLCASSNSDRGWTEAFFGQGTRLTVV.

The rearrangement uses TRBV6-1 and TRBJ1-2; weak D call: TRBD1 (5 bases). This CDR3 contains 17 residues. Trimming cost V 4 bases and J 0 bases, with 18 bases left between them. Germline V gene data show CDR1 as MNHNS and CDR2 as SASEGT. The CDR3 loop reads CASSASGPSRSNYGYTF. For the CDR3, the DNA is TGTGCCAGCAGTGCATCGGGACCCAGTCGTTCTAACTATGGCTACACCTTC.

The V and J genes are TRBV6-5 and TRBJ2-1; D not resolved. Germline loops: CDR1 MNHEY, CDR2 SVGAGI. The CDR3 is 16 residues long. Trimming removed 0 bases from V and 0 bases from J, with 9 bases in between. The CDR3 protein is CASSYSLLSSYNEQFF. CDR3 bases: TGTGCCAGCAGTTACTCTTTGTTGAGCTCCTACAATGAGCAGTTCTTC.

CDR3 nucleotide sequence: TGTGCCAGCAGTTCCCTTGGGGGGTTGTGGGATACGCAGTATTTT. This gives the protein CASSSLGGLWDTQYF. This chain joins TRBV27 and TRBJ2-3, with D possibly TRBD2 on 6 matching bases. Germline CDR1 and CDR2: MNHEY and SMNVEV (reference sequence). V was trimmed by 4 bases and J by 6 bases, leaving 17 bases between them. The length of the CDR3 is 15 residues.

The rearrangement joins TRBV28 to TRBJ1-2, with 10 bases that match TRBD1. V shed 5 bases, J shed 7 bases, and the junction held 4 bases outside the gene matches. This CDR3 is 13 amino acids long. Germline V gene lookup returns CDR1 MDHEN and CDR2 SYDVKM. The CDR3 spells CASSGQGVIGYTF. DNA of the CDR3: TGTGCCAGCAGTGGACAGGGGGTTATTGGCTACACCTTC.

Comment on this clone: Other DNA variants within this sample encode the same CDR3. The rearrangement links TRBV7-9 to TRBJ1-5; D unclear. Per the germline V gene, CDR1 is SEHNR and CDR2 is FQNEAQ (reference sequence). V was shortened by 1 base and J by 2 bases, with 0 bases between the two germline ends. This CDR3 region has 12 residues. CDR3 protein: CASSLGNQPQHF. CDR3 DNA: TGTGCCAGCAGCTTAGGCAATCAGCCCCAGCATTTT.

A note on this clone: Other DNA sequences in this specimen translate into the identical CDR3. The rearrangement uses TRBV7-9 and TRBJ2-7; 7 positions match TRBD2. V lost 5 bases and J lost 1; bases outside the gene matches: 5. Germline V gene sequence: CDR1 SEHNR, CDR2 FQNEAQ (reference sequence). This CDR3 region has 14 residues. CDR3 in DNA: TGTGCCAGCAGCCCGGGGGGTAGGTCCTACGAGCAGTACTTC. Its translation is CASSPGGRSYEQYF.

This chain connects TRBV6-6 to TRBJ2-2, with 7 bases that match TRBD1. Germline loops: CDR1 MNHNY, CDR2 SVGAGI (reference sequence). This CDR3 region has 14 residues. J was trimmed by 5 bases and V by 4 bases; bases with no gene match: 4. The CDR3 nucleotides read TGTGCCAGCAGTTCCCAACAGGGGACCGGGGAGCTGTTTTTT. It encodes CASSSQQGTGELFF.

The DNA for the CDR3 is TGTGCCAGCAGTGGGGGAACAATCTACAATGAGCAGTTCTTC. It translates to CASSGGTIYNEQFF. The genes are TRBV9 and TRBJ2-1, with D perhaps TRBD1 or TRBD2 (5 bases each). V lost 5 bases and J 3 bases, leaving 12 bases between the germline ends. This CDR3 contains 14 residues. Germline values: CDR1 SGDLS, CDR2 YYNGEE.

The chain joins TRBV7-2 to TRBJ1-2; TRBD1 agrees at 8 bases. In germline, CDR1 is SGHTA, CDR2 FQGNSA. The V and J ends lost 3 bases and 0 bases, in that order; junction bases with no gene match: 6. This CDR3 region has 16 residues. CDR3 nucleotide sequence: TGTGCCAGCAGCTTCCCAAGGACAGGGCCTAACTATGGCTACACCTTC. Protein: CASSFPRTGPNYGYTF.

This chain joins TRBV27 and TRBJ1-5, with TRBD1 as a possible D gene (5 bases). Trimming removed 8 bases at V and 9 bases at J, with 17 bases between. Germline assignment: CDR1 MNHEY and CDR2 SMNVEV (reference sequence). The CDR3 runs 13 residues. In DNA, the CDR3 is TGTGCCAGCTCCGGGGCCCGGGGTACGCCCCAGCATTTT. Residues: CASSGARGTPQHF.

The chain couples TRBV5-6 to TRBJ2-7, with 11 bases matching TRBD1. V shed 4 bases, J shed 3 bases, and the junction held 3 bases outside the gene matches. The CDR3 consists of 14 residues. CDR1 is SGHDT, CDR2 YYEEEE, per germline. CDR3 bases: TGTGCCAGCAGCCCCGGGACAGGGGGCTACGAGCAGTACTTC. Translating gives CASSPGTGGYEQYF.

The rearrangement uses TRBV7-2 and TRBJ1-1; D remains unclear. Germline-derived CDR1 and CDR2 are SGHTA and FQGNSA. The CDR3 runs 14 residues. The V end was cut by 3 bases, the J end by 5 bases, with 13 bases between. The CDR3 DNA is TGTGCCAGCAGCTTCGCAGGTTCGGGTACTGAAGCTTTCTTT. It translates to CASSFAGSGTEAFF.

This clone showed up just once. V usage is TRBV14 and J usage is TRBJ2-2, with 14 bases identical to TRBD2. The CDR3 extends over 15 amino acids. The germline CDR1 and CDR2 sequences are SGHDN and FVKESK. The CDR3 nucleotides are TGTGCGAAGGGCCCCCGACTAGCGGGGGGGGTGGAGCTGTTTTTT. Its translation: CAKGPRLAGGVELFF.

With respect to this clone: Within the sample, other DNA sequences also encode this same CDR3. The chain links TRBV5-4 to TRBJ2-5; D is unclear. Germline assignment: CDR1 SGHNT and CDR2 YYREEE (reference sequence). CDR3 size: 11 residues. V lost 0 bases and J lost 3, with 0 bases in between. The CDR3 loop reads CASSLEETQYF. The DNA for the CDR3 is TGTGCCAGCAGCTTGGAAGAGACCCAGTACTTC.

This clone was found a few times. The rearrangement joins TRBV25-1 to TRBJ2-1; D unclear. The CDR3 is made up of 15 amino acids. Germline assignment: CDR1 MGHDK and CDR2 SYGVNS. Trimming took 1 base from V and 1 from J, leaving 8 bases between them. The CDR3 DNA reads as TGTGCCAGCAGTGAATCCGCACATTCCTACAATGAGCAGTTCTTC. Encoded protein: CASSESAHSYNEQFF.

This rearrangement joins TRBV11-2 to TRBJ2-7; 8 bases map to TRBD2. Germline V lookup: CDR1 SGHAT, CDR2 FQNNGV. After removal of 6 bases from V and 4 bases from J, the junction contained 11 bases not matched to a gene. This CDR3 is built from 15 residues. This chain's CDR3 is CASRDIGTSGYEQYF. For the CDR3, the DNA is TGTGCCAGCAGAGACATCGGGACTAGTGGGTACGAGCAGTACTTC. Drawing the rest from reference TRBV11-2 and TRBJ2-7, the complete variable domain is EAGVAQSPRYKIIEKRQSVAFWCNPISGHATLYWYQQILGQGPKLLIQFQNNGVVDDSQLPKDRFSAERLKGVDSTLKIQPAKLEDSAVYLCASRDIGTSGYEQYFGPGTRLTVT.

This sequence joins TRBV5-6 and TRBJ2-7; D unresolved. Germline V gene sequence: CDR1 SGHDT, CDR2 YYEEEE. The CDR3 contains 14 residues. V was trimmed by 7 bases and J by 2 bases, leaving 16 bases between them. This CDR3 is CASLGRRSPYEQYF. The CDR3 bases are TGTGCCAGCCTGGGCAGAAGGAGCCCCTACGAGCAGTACTTC.

The rearrangement links TRBV12-5 to TRBJ2-1, with D possibly being TRBD2 (5 bases). The CDR3 length is 15 residues. V was pared by 9 bases and J by 6 bases, with 21 bases between. Germline V gene sequence: CDR1 LGHNT, CDR2 FRNRAP. CDR3 loop: CARPMRARARNEQFF. CDR3 in DNA: TGTGCTAGACCGATGAGGGCGAGGGCCCGCAATGAGCAGTTCTTC.

This clone has just one count. The gene calls are TRBV6-5 and TRBJ1-5; D not certain. The germline CDR1 and CDR2 sequences are MNHEY and SVGAGI. This CDR3 is 15 amino acids long. Trimming stripped 6 bases from V and 7 bases from J, with 19 bases between. This chain's CDR3 is CASSALPVFGQPQHF. The DNA of the CDR3 is TGTGCCAGCAGCGCCCTCCCGGTGTTTGGACAGCCCCAGCATTTT.

The V and J genes are TRBV10-2 and TRBJ1-2, with D perhaps TRBD1 (5 bases). CDR3 length: 13 residues. CDR1 is WSHSY, CDR2 SAAADI, per germline. The V gene lost 3 bases and the J gene lost 2 bases, with 7 bases spanning the gap. CDR3 in amino acids: CASSDQGNYGYTF. In DNA, the CDR3 is TGCGCCAGCAGTGATCAGGGCAACTATGGCTACACCTTC.

The V and J genes are TRBV27 and TRBJ2-7; TRBD2 might be the D (6 bases). There are 12 residues in the CDR3. Germline assignment: CDR1 MNHEY and CDR2 SMNVEV (reference sequence). V lost 5 bases to trimming and J lost 6 bases, with 11 bases between them. The CDR3 loop reads CASSRLDREQYF. The DNA of the CDR3 is TGTGCCAGCAGTCGACTAGATCGCGAGCAGTACTTC.

This rearrangement joins TRBV4-2 to TRBJ2-7; TRBD1 or TRBD2 may be the D gene (5 bases each). CDR1 and CDR2 (germline): LGHNA, YNFKEQ. The CDR3 is 17 amino acids. V was cut by 1 base and J by 3 bases, with 19 bases left in between. The CDR3 coding sequence is TGTGCCAGCAGCCAAGTTGGGGGTCGCAGGGACCTCTACGAGCAGTACTTC. Protein: CASSQVGGRRDLYEQYF.

The CDR3 sequence: CASSQDRPNTEAFF. The CDR3 DNA reads TGTGCCAGCAGCCAAGACAGGCCAAACACTGAAGCTTTCTTT. The chain has TRBV3-1 (or the pseudogene TRBV3-2) and TRBJ1-1; D unresolved. The CDR3 is made up of 14 amino acids. V was clipped by 0 bases and J by 2 bases, with 7 bases between them. The V gene's germline CDR1 is LGHDT and CDR2 YNNKEL (reference sequence).

This sequence joins TRBV7-2 and TRBJ2-5, with 8 nucleotides matching TRBD2. Germline assignment: CDR1 SGHTA and CDR2 FQGNSA. V was pared by 5 bases and J by 3 bases, with 5 bases of the junction left unmatched. The CDR3 loop spans 14 amino acids. The CDR3 here is CASSVSGGKETQYF. Here the CDR3 DNA reads TGTGCCAGCAGCGTAAGCGGGGGAAAAGAGACCCAGTACTTC.

Only one count was recorded for this clone. The rearrangement links TRBV6-2 or TRBV6-3 to TRBJ2-3; D not resolved. Germline CDR1 is MNHEY and CDR2 is SVGEGT. Between the trimmed V and J ends, which lost 1 base and 4 bases, there was a span of 6 bases. The length of the CDR3 is 13 residues. CDR3 in amino acids: CASSYFKSDTQYF. The CDR3 coding sequence is TGTGCCAGCAGTTACTTTAAATCAGATACGCAGTATTTT.